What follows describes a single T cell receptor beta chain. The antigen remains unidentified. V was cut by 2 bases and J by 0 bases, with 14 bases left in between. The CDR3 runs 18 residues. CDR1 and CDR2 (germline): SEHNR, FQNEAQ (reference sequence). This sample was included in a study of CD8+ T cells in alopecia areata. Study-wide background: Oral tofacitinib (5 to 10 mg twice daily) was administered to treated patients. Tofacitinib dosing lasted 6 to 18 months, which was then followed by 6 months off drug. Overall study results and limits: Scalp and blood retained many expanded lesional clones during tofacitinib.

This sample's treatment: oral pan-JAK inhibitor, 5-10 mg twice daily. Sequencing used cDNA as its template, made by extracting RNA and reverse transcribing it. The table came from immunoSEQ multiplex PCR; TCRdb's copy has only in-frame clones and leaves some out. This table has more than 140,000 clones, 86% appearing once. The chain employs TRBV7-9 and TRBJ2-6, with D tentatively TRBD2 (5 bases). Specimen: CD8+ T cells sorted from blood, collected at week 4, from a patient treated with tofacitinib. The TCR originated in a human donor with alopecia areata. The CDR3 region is CASSLLIGGGSGANVLTF. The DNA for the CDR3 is TGTGCCAGCAGCTTACTGATCGGCGGAGGCTCTGGGGCCAACGTCCTGACTTTC.